These 30 T cell receptor beta chains were all obtained from the same sample, sequenced in a study of blood T cell repertoires in COVID-19. This table comes from immunoSEQ multiplex PCR, and its TCRdb copy is limited to in-frame clones, with some not included. The profile shows about 340,000 clones, 92% of them singletons. Sample: PBMCs or T cells enriched from blood (not recorded which). The receptor source for this set is a woman aged 25 to 39 who had recovered from COVID-19.

The chain recombines TRBV7-9 with TRBJ2-3, with TRBD2 matching over 9 bases. J lost 1 base, V lost 4 bases, and 15 bases had no gene match. This CDR3 region has 19 residues. Germline CDR1 reads SEHNR; CDR2 reads FQNEAQ (reference sequence). In nucleotides, the CDR3 is TGTGCCAGCAGCTGGCCGGCGAGCGGGAGGATGGGGGGCACAGATACGCAGTATTTT. This translates into CASSWPASGRMGGTDTQYF.

The J gene is TRBJ2-3, the V gene TRBV19; 7 nucleotides line up with TRBD1. The CDR3 spans 14 residues. The germline V gene encodes CDR1 LNHDA and CDR2 SQIVND (reference sequence). With V trimmed by 4 bases and J by 4 bases, 5 bases remained unmatched. The CDR3 DNA is TGTGCCAGTAGTAGAGGGGGCCCCCCAGATACGCAGTATTTT. As protein: CASSRGGPPDTQYF. Full variable domain (remainder filled in from reference TRBV19 and TRBJ2-3): DGGITQSPKYLFRKEGQNVTLSCEQNLNHDAMYWYRQDPGQGLRLIYYSQIVNDFQKGDIAEGYSVSREKKESFPLTVTSAQKNPTAFYLCASSRGGPPDTQYFGPGTRLTVL.

The rearrangement joins TRBV11-3 to TRBJ2-1, with 14 nucleotides matching TRBD2. The trim removed 5 bases at V and 0 bases at J, leaving 9 bases unmatched. The CDR3 spans 19 residues. Germline CDR1 SGHNT, CDR2 YENEEA. Here the CDR3 reads CASSTRAGTSGGSYNEQFF. Here the CDR3 DNA reads TGTGCCAGCAGCACCCGGGCTGGGACTAGCGGGGGCTCCTACAATGAGCAGTTCTTC.

The rearrangement links TRBV7-9 to TRBJ2-1, with TRBD2 matching over 9 bases. Germline CDR1 SEHNR, CDR2 FQNEAQ (reference sequence). With V trimmed by 3 bases and J by 8 bases, 5 bases remained unmatched. This CDR3 is 14 amino acids long. The CDR3 is CASSFNAGGYEQFF. The DNA of the CDR3 is TGTGCCAGCAGCTTTAACGCGGGAGGGTATGAGCAGTTCTTC.

This clone was counted between two and nine times. The J gene is TRBJ2-7, the V gene TRBV5-1; the match to TRBD1 covers 7 bases. CDR1 is SGHRS, CDR2 YFSETQ, per germline. The J segment lost 5 bases and the V segment lost 0 bases, leaving 5 bases of the junction unmatched. The CDR3 is 14 residues long. The CDR3 sequence is CASSLGQGNDEQYF. CDR3 sequence (DNA): TGCGCCAGCAGCTTGGGACAGGGTAATGACGAGCAGTACTTC.

The chain uses TRBV3-1 (or the pseudogene TRBV3-2) and TRBJ2-1; D gene ambiguous. V was shortened by 0 bases and J by 9 bases, with 9 bases between the two germline ends. In germline, CDR1 is LGHDT, CDR2 YNNKEL (reference sequence). The CDR3 runs to 13 residues. CDR3 nucleotide sequence: TGTGCCAGCAGCCAAGAGCTGGGCGCTGAGCAGTTCTTC. Translation: CASSQELGAEQFF.

The chain joins TRBV21-1 to TRBJ2-2; whether TRBD1, the table's D call, matches the DNA was not checked. TRBV21-1 is a pseudogene. This CDR3 contains 19 residues. CDR3 DNA sequence: TGTGCCAGCAGCAGGCCGGGACACGCTACGACCACAATAACCGGGGAGCTGTTTTTT. This translates into CASSRPGHATTTITGELFF.

This chain joins TRBV5-1 and TRBJ1-4, with D hard to call. The germline gives CDR1 SGHRS, CDR2 YFSETQ. V lost 0 bases and J 7 bases, leaving 10 bases between the germline ends. This CDR3 contains 14 residues. The CDR3 protein is CASSLDRSSEKLFF. DNA for the CDR3: TGCGCCAGCAGCTTGGATCGGTCGAGTGAAAAACTGTTTTTT.

The chain uses TRBV28 and TRBJ1-2; D may be TRBD1 (5 bases). V lost 3 bases, J lost 5 bases, and 16 bases lay in between. Looked up from germline, CDR1 is MDHEN and CDR2 is SYDVKM. The CDR3 length is 15 residues. The CDR3 loop reads CASSFGAGHSYGYTF. For the CDR3, the DNA is TGTGCCAGCAGTTTTGGGGCCGGACATTCTTATGGCTACACCTTC.

The chain couples TRBV24-1 to TRBJ2-3, with a tentative D call TRBD1 (6 bases). Between the trimmed V and J ends, which lost 0 bases and 4 bases, there was a span of 16 bases. The CDR3 length is 17 residues. Germline V gene sequence: CDR1 KGHDR, CDR2 SFDVKD. CDR3 sequence: CATSDLQMGAWADTQYF. The CDR3 DNA is TGTGCCACCAGTGATTTGCAGATGGGGGCTTGGGCAGATACGCAGTATTTT.

V is TRBV20-1 and J is TRBJ2-1; no clear D gene. CDR3 length: 16 amino acids. The germline V gene encodes CDR1 DFQATT and CDR2 SNEGSKA (reference sequence). V was pared by 6 bases and J by 0 bases, with 18 bases between. In DNA form, the CDR3 reads TGCAGTGCGAGTGGGTGGGCGACGAGCTCCTACAATGAGCAGTTCTTC. Its protein is CSASGWATSSYNEQFF.

V and J are TRBV3-1 (or the pseudogene TRBV3-2) and TRBJ2-7; a weak D match, TRBD2 (6 bases). Trimming removed 4 bases from V and 5 bases from J, with 15 bases in between. There are 14 residues in the CDR3. The germline V gene encodes CDR1 LGHDT and CDR2 YNNKEL (reference sequence). For the CDR3, the DNA is TGTGCCAGCAGCCCCCCCGGGACTCTCCACGAGCAGTACTTC. Amino acids: CASSPPGTLHEQYF.

Here the CDR3 DNA reads TGTGCCAGCAGCTACGACAGTTCCTACGAGCAGTACTTC. This sequence encodes CASSYDSSYEQYF. The chain has TRBV7-6 and TRBJ2-7; TRBD1 is a possible D gene (5 bases). This CDR3 is built from 13 residues. The V end lost 4 bases, the J end lost 1 base, and 8 bases lay between the germline ends. Germline-derived CDR1 and CDR2 are SGHVS and FNYEAQ.

CDR3 in DNA: TGTGCCAGTAGTATGGAGGTGCCGATCACCGGGGAGCTGTTTTTT. The encoded protein is CASSMEVPITGELFF. This chain links TRBV19 with TRBJ2-2; a weak D match, TRBD2 (5 bases). Per germline, CDR1 LNHDA and CDR2 SQIVND (reference sequence). CDR3 length: 15 amino acids. V lost 3 bases and J 4 bases, leaving 12 bases between the germline ends.

V and J are TRBV7-8 and TRBJ2-7; 9 bases line up with TRBD2. Losses at the gene ends were 2 bases for V and 7 bases for J; bases not matched to a gene: 6. This CDR3 is built from 14 residues. The V gene's germline CDR1 is SGHVS and CDR2 FQNEAQ. The CDR3 here is CASSLSGTSREQYF. CDR3 in DNA: TGTGCCAGCAGCTTATCCGGGACTAGCCGTGAGCAGTACTTC.

The chain combines TRBV4-2 with TRBJ1-5, with D perhaps TRBD1 (6 bases). Germline V CDR1 and CDR2: LGHNA, YNFKEQ. Trimming removed 4 bases at V and 7 bases at J, with 14 bases between. This CDR3 has 14 amino acids. Here the CDR3 DNA reads TGTGCCAGCAGCCTAAACTCAGGGGTCCAGCCCCAGCATTTT. Translated: CASSLNSGVQPQHF.

The V call is TRBV18, the J call TRBJ2-7; 8 positions agree with TRBD1. J was trimmed by 0 bases and V by 1 base; bases with no gene match: 2. Germline CDR1 reads KGHSH; CDR2 reads LQKENI. The CDR3 extends over 15 amino acids. CDR3: CASSPRTGGSYEQYF. In DNA form, the CDR3 reads TGTGCCAGCTCACCACGAACAGGGGGCTCCTACGAGCAGTACTTC. The full variable domain, its missing parts supplied by reference TRBV18 and TRBJ2-7, is NAGVMQNPRHLVRRRGQEARLRCSPMKGHSHVYWYRQLPEEGLKFMVYLQKENIIDESGMPKERFSAEFPKEGPSILRIQQVVRGDSAAYFCASSPRTGGSYEQYFGPGTRLTVT.

This rearrangement joins TRBV5-5 to TRBJ2-7; TRBD1 matches 11 bases. Losses at the gene ends were 8 bases for V and 4 bases for J; bases not matched to a gene: 5. The CDR3 totals 13 residues. CDR1 and CDR2 from the germline V gene are SGHKS and YYEKEE (reference sequence). CDR3 in DNA: TGTGCCAGTGTACGGGACAGGGGGTACGAGCAGTACTTC. Residues: CASVRDRGYEQYF.

The chain joins TRBV3-1 (or the pseudogene TRBV3-2) to TRBJ1-2; 8 nucleotides match TRBD1. The CDR3 is 17 amino acids. From germline, CDR1 is LGHDT and CDR2 YNNKEL (reference sequence). V gave up 1 base and J gave up 1 base; unmatched junction bases: 8. In nucleotides, the CDR3 is TGTGCCAGCAGCCAAGGAGGGACAGGTTTCGATAACTATGGCTACACCTTC. Protein: CASSQGGTGFDNYGYTF.

The chain combines TRBV7-9 with TRBJ1-3, with 7 positions matching TRBD1. CDR3 length equals 16 residues. V dropped 5 bases and J dropped 2; count of bases not matched to a gene: 9. Germline V lookup: CDR1 SEHNR, CDR2 FQNEAQ (reference sequence). CDR3: CASSPQGSQAGNTIYF. For the CDR3, the DNA is TGTGCCAGCAGCCCACAGGGGTCTCAGGCTGGAAACACCATATATTTT. The full variable domain, with the rest looked up from reference TRBV7-9 and TRBJ1-3, is DTGVSQNPRHKITKRGQNVTFRCDPISEHNRLYWYRQTLGQGPEFLTYFQNEAQLEKSRLLSDRFSAERPKGSFSTLEIQRTEQGDSAMYLCASSPQGSQAGNTIYFGEGSWLTVV.

The chain is built from TRBV19 and TRBJ2-5; weak D call: TRBD1 (6 bases). V lost 9 bases and J lost 5, with 22 bases in between. The CDR3 contains 15 residues. Germline V lookup: CDR1 LNHDA, CDR2 SQIVND (reference sequence). The CDR3 nucleotides read TGTGCCAGCAATTCAGGGGCCTTAGGGCGGGAGACCCAGTACTTC. This codes for CASNSGALGRETQYF.

This clone was counted once. The V and J genes are TRBV19 and TRBJ2-5, with 8 bases aligning to TRBD2. Trimming removed 2 bases from V and 5 bases from J; junction bases left unmatched: 22. CDR1 is LNHDA and CDR2 is SQIVND in the germline V gene (reference sequence). The CDR3 loop spans 20 amino acids. As DNA, the CDR3 is TGTGCCAGTAGTATAAAGGGATCGAGTACGCCCGGGACTAGAGTGGAGACCCAGTACTTC. Amino acid sequence: CASSIKGSSTPGTRVETQYF.

The gene calls are TRBV9 and TRBJ2-7; 9 bases align to TRBD2. The germline CDR1 and CDR2 sequences are SGDLS and YYNGEE. The CDR3 contains 15 residues. The V and J ends lost 0 bases and 8 bases, in that order; junction bases with no gene match: 9. CDR3 coding DNA: TGTGCCAGCAGCGTAGACCAGCGGGGGGATGGGAAGCAGTACTTC. Protein sequence: CASSVDQRGDGKQYF.

The CDR3 region is CASSLGGRDGYTF. For the CDR3, the DNA is TGTGCCAGCAGCTTAGGCGGCAGGGATGGCTACACCTTC. The V gene is TRBV11-3, the J gene TRBJ1-2, with TRBD1 as a possible D gene (5 bases). V lost 1 base, J lost 6 bases, and 9 bases lay in between. This CDR3 is 13 amino acids long. Germline V gene lookup returns CDR1 SGHNT and CDR2 YENEEA.

The chain is built from TRBV5-1 and TRBJ1-4; TRBD1 aligns across 7 bases. Germline V gene sequence: CDR1 SGHRS, CDR2 YFSETQ. The V segment lost 4 bases and the J segment 8 bases; nucleotides outside the gene matches: 8. This CDR3 contains 14 residues. The CDR3 loop is CASSAGTASEKLFF. In nucleotides, the CDR3 is TGCGCCAGCAGCGCGGGGACAGCCAGCGAAAAACTGTTTTTT.

The chain employs TRBV2 and TRBJ1-1, with TRBD1 identical over 7 bases. Germline V gene sequence: CDR1 SNHLY, CDR2 FYNNEI. The CDR3 totals 15 residues. V was clipped by 7 bases and J by 1 base; unmatched bases: 9. DNA for the CDR3: TGTGCCAGCATCTTACAGGGGTTTGGGAACACTGAAGCTTTCTTT. Translated, it gives CASILQGFGNTEAFF.

To note about this clone: Additional DNA sequences in this sample encode the identical CDR3. The CDR3 here is CSVVLAYEQYF. The CDR3 DNA follows: TGCAGCGTAGTACTAGCCTACGAGCAGTACTTC. The chain carries TRBV29-1 and TRBJ2-7, with D possibly being TRBD2 (5 bases). CDR3 length: 11 amino acids. The germline gives CDR1 SQVTM, CDR2 ANQGSEA. Between the trimmed V and J ends, which lost 6 bases and 2 bases, there was a span of 8 bases.

With respect to this clone: The same CDR3 also results from other DNA sequences found in this sample. V is TRBV7-9 and J is TRBJ1-1; TRBD1 aligns across 8 bases. Trimming took 1 base from V and 0 from J; bases not matched to a gene: 1. The CDR3 extends over 15 amino acids. Germline V lookup: CDR1 SEHNR, CDR2 FQNEAQ (reference sequence). The chain's CDR3 is CASSLGTGMNTEAFF. CDR3 nucleotide sequence: TGTGCCAGCAGCTTAGGGACAGGGATGAACACTGAAGCTTTCTTT.

The rearrangement joins TRBV28 to TRBJ1-5; TRBD1 aligns across 7 bases. Germline CDR1 MDHEN, CDR2 SYDVKM. The CDR3 is 15 amino acids. Trimming cost V 5 bases and J 7 bases; bases outside gene matches: 11. The chain's CDR3 is CASSLGGRGVQPQHF. The CDR3 DNA sequence: TGTGCCAGCAGTCTAGGGGGCAGGGGGGTACAGCCCCAGCATTTT.

This clone was seen just once. V is TRBV7-2 and J is TRBJ1-4; 7 nucleotides align to TRBD1. CDR1 and CDR2 (germline): SGHTA, FQGNSA. CDR3 length equals 15 residues. V shed 5 bases, J shed 4 bases, and the junction held 7 bases outside the gene matches. CDR3 in amino acids: CASSPQTGFNEKLFF. The CDR3 nucleotides are TGTGCCAGCAGCCCACAGACAGGGTTTAATGAAAAACTGTTTTTT.